Listed below are T cell receptor beta chains from one sample, sequenced in a study of T cell repertoires in cytomegalovirus infection. Their recognized antigens are unknown. In TCRdb, the reads were re-called with MiXCR into one record per CDR3 protein. The repertoire holds roughly 340,000 distinct CDR3 sequences, about 29% seen once, with around 20% in the top ten. The sequencing used cultured PBMCs, collected from culture after CMV antigen stimulation. The receptor set was obtained from a human donor in good health (CMV status not recorded). Some clones in this sample may be carry-over from other donors' samples. The CDR3 runs from the conserved cysteine through the conserved F or W. Fields, in order: D gene, clone size, J gene, V gene, CDR3 DNA, CDR3 protein. A D gene is named only where the DNA matches it firmly. Where a row states a size, it is once, few, many or the class of an expanded clone; other rows omit it.

d_call: -; clone_size: few; j_call: TRBJ1-6; v_call: TRBV20-1; cdr3_nt: TGCAGTGCTATCCGGGGGAGCTCCTATAATTCACCCCTCCACTTT; cdr3_aa: CSAIRGSSYNSPLHF
d_call: -; clone_size: few; j_call: TRBJ1-2; v_call: TRBV12-3/TRBV12-4; cdr3_nt: TGTGCCAGCGTCTTGGGCGGCGGGAGCGGCTACACCTTC; cdr3_aa: CASVLGGGSGYTF
d_call: -; clone_size: -; j_call: TRBJ1-1; v_call: TRBV5-1; cdr3_nt: TGCGCCAGCAGCCCCAACATGGGGTATTCGGCGAACACTGAAGCTTTCTTT; cdr3_aa: CASSPNMGYSANTEAFF
d_call: -; clone_size: -; j_call: TRBJ2-5; v_call: TRBV18; cdr3_nt: TGTGCCAGCTCACCTGACGGGAATTTAGAGACCCAGTACTTC; cdr3_aa: CASSPDGNLETQYF
d_call: TRBD2; clone_size: -; j_call: TRBJ2-5; v_call: TRBV15; cdr3_nt: TGTGCCACCAGCAGAGATCCGGTCATCTGGCTAGCGGGAGGGCCAGAGACCCAGTACTTC; cdr3_aa: CATSRDPVIWLAGGPETQYF
d_call: -; clone_size: many; j_call: TRBJ1-5; v_call: TRBV7-2; cdr3_nt: TGTGCCAGCAGCTTAGAAGGGGCAGGCAACAATCAGCCCCAGCATTTT; cdr3_aa: CASSLEGAGNNQPQHF
d_call: -; clone_size: -; j_call: TRBJ2-1; v_call: TRBV5-4; cdr3_nt: TGTGCCAGCAGACAAGACAGGTTTCGCTCCTACAATGAGCAGTTCTTC; cdr3_aa: CASRQDRFRSYNEQFF
d_call: TRBD1; clone_size: -; j_call: TRBJ2-1; v_call: TRBV6-2/TRBV6-3; cdr3_nt: TGTGCCAGCAGTTACCCGACAGGGGGAATACAGAATGAGCAGTTCTTC; cdr3_aa: CASSYPTGGIQNEQFF
d_call: TRBD1; clone_size: -; j_call: TRBJ1-1; v_call: TRBV7-4; cdr3_nt: TGTGCCAGCAGCTTTATGCAGGGGGTAACTGAAGCTTTCTTT; cdr3_aa: CASSFMQGVTEAFF
d_call: TRBD1; clone_size: -; j_call: TRBJ2-7; v_call: TRBV4-2; cdr3_nt: TGTGCCAGCAGCCAGCCAACGACAGGGGGCGAGCAGTACTTC; cdr3_aa: CASSQPTTGGEQYF
d_call: -; clone_size: -; j_call: TRBJ2-3; v_call: TRBV6-5; cdr3_nt: TGTGCCAGCAGACCCCAAGGGGCTGAATCAGATACGCAGTATTTT; cdr3_aa: CASRPQGAESDTQYF
d_call: -; clone_size: many; j_call: TRBJ1-3; v_call: TRBV7-8; cdr3_nt: TGTGCCAGCAGCTTACAACCCCGCTCGGGAAACACCATATATTTT; cdr3_aa: CASSLQPRSGNTIYF
d_call: -; clone_size: many; j_call: TRBJ2-7; v_call: TRBV7-9; cdr3_nt: TGTGCCAGCAGCTCAGCCCCCCCCCGCGTCCCCTTCTACGAGCAGTACTTC; cdr3_aa: CASSSAPPRVPFYEQYF
d_call: TRBD2; clone_size: few; j_call: TRBJ2-2; v_call: TRBV7-8; cdr3_nt: TGTGCCAGCAGCTACTCTAGCGGGTCTTTCGGGGAGCTGTTTTTT; cdr3_aa: CASSYSSGSFGELFF
d_call: -; clone_size: -; j_call: TRBJ2-7; v_call: TRBV28; cdr3_nt: TGTGCCAGCAGTTTTGGGTCGGGCCCCTACGAGCAGTACTTC; cdr3_aa: CASSFGSGPYEQYF
d_call: -; clone_size: -; j_call: TRBJ2-3; v_call: TRBV7-9; cdr3_nt: TGTGCCAGCAGCTGGTTAAGGCGGGGCCCCTATGGTGATGATACGCAGTATTTT; cdr3_aa: CASSWLRRGPYGDDTQYF
d_call: -; clone_size: few; j_call: TRBJ1-1; v_call: TRBV6-1; cdr3_nt: TGTGCCAGCAGTCCAGACGGACTCATCATGAACACTGAAGCTTTCTTT; cdr3_aa: CASSPDGLIMNTEAFF
d_call: -; clone_size: -; j_call: TRBJ2-2; v_call: TRBV28; cdr3_nt: TGTGCCAGCAGTTTATGGGGCGTGGTGACCGGGGAGCTGTTTTTT; cdr3_aa: CASSLWGVVTGELFF
d_call: TRBD1; clone_size: -; j_call: TRBJ2-1; v_call: TRBV4-2; cdr3_nt: TGTGCCAGCAGCCAAGGACAGGGGGCTTCGGATGAGCAGTTCTTC; cdr3_aa: CASSQGQGASDEQFF
d_call: TRBD1; clone_size: few; j_call: TRBJ2-2; v_call: TRBV7-3; cdr3_nt: TGTGCCAGCAGCCCGGGACAGGGGGCGCAGGACGGGGAGCTGTTTTTT; cdr3_aa: CASSPGQGAQDGELFF
d_call: TRBD2; clone_size: few; j_call: TRBJ2-1; v_call: TRBV5-6; cdr3_nt: TGTGCCAGCAGCTTGGCTCTAGCGGGACCACCCAATGAGCAGTTCTTC; cdr3_aa: CASSLALAGPPNEQFF
d_call: -; clone_size: few; j_call: TRBJ1-5; v_call: TRBV7-2; cdr3_nt: TGTGCCAGCAGCTTAGTTGGGGTCGCCCAGCATTTT; cdr3_aa: CASSLVGVAQHF
d_call: TRBD1; clone_size: few; j_call: TRBJ2-7; v_call: TRBV10-3; cdr3_nt: TGTGCCATCAGTCCGGGACAGGGGACAAAGGGGCCCTACGAGCAGTACTTC; cdr3_aa: CAISPGQGTKGPYEQYF
d_call: TRBD1; clone_size: -; j_call: TRBJ2-1; v_call: TRBV7-8; cdr3_nt: TGTGCCAGCAGCTACGGCAGGGGGCTGGAAAACAATGAGCAGTTCTTC; cdr3_aa: CASSYGRGLENNEQFF
d_call: TRBD2; clone_size: few; j_call: TRBJ2-1; v_call: TRBV9; cdr3_nt: TGTGCCAGCAGCGTAGCTTGGGCGTCTAGCGGGAGTATTTACAATGAGCAGTTCTTC; cdr3_aa: CASSVAWASSGSIYNEQFF
d_call: -; clone_size: few; j_call: TRBJ2-7; v_call: TRBV7-2; cdr3_nt: TGTGCCAGCAGCACCCGAGAGAGCTCCTACGAGCAGTACTTC; cdr3_aa: CASSTRESSYEQYF
d_call: -; clone_size: -; j_call: TRBJ2-1; v_call: TRBV2; cdr3_nt: TGTGCCAGCAGTGAAAGTTTCGGTGTTGGACAGTCCTCCTACAATGAGCAGTTCTTC; cdr3_aa: CASSESFGVGQSSYNEQFF
d_call: -; clone_size: many; j_call: TRBJ1-3; v_call: TRBV7-6; cdr3_nt: TGTGCCAGCAGCCCCACCCTGGTACAGACCTCTGGAAACACCATATATTTT; cdr3_aa: CASSPTLVQTSGNTIYF
d_call: -; clone_size: -; j_call: TRBJ2-1; v_call: TRBV20-1; cdr3_nt: TGCAGTGCTAGACCCGCCAATAATGAGCAGTTCTTC; cdr3_aa: CSARPANNEQFF
d_call: TRBD1; clone_size: many; j_call: TRBJ1-1; v_call: TRBV12-3/TRBV12-4; cdr3_nt: TGTGCCAGCAGACGGGACAGATTTTTCACTGAAGCTTTCTTT; cdr3_aa: CASRRDRFFTEAFF
d_call: TRBD1; clone_size: -; j_call: TRBJ2-4; v_call: TRBV7-2; cdr3_nt: TGTGCCAGCAGCGCCAGGGGGCTGGCAAACATTCAGTACTTC; cdr3_aa: CASSARGLANIQYF
d_call: TRBD2; clone_size: -; j_call: TRBJ2-1; v_call: TRBV7-6; cdr3_nt: TGTGCCAGCAGCTCCTTGGGACTAGCGGGAGGGTATGAGCAGTTCTTC; cdr3_aa: CASSSLGLAGGYEQFF
d_call: -; clone_size: -; j_call: TRBJ1-2; v_call: TRBV6-1; cdr3_nt: TGTGCCAGCACCCCCCAGCCGGGCCCGCGAAACTATGGCTACACCTTC; cdr3_aa: CASTPQPGPRNYGYTF
d_call: -; clone_size: -; j_call: TRBJ1-1; v_call: TRBV11-2; cdr3_nt: TGTGCCAGCAGCTTCGTCATGGAGACCGAAGCTTTCTTT; cdr3_aa: CASSFVMETEAFF
d_call: TRBD2; clone_size: few; j_call: TRBJ2-4; v_call: TRBV7-2; cdr3_nt: TGTGCCAGCAGCTTTAGCGGGAGCCTAGCCAAAAACATTCAGTACTTC; cdr3_aa: CASSFSGSLAKNIQYF
d_call: -; clone_size: once; j_call: TRBJ2-5; v_call: TRBV5-1; cdr3_nt: TGCGCCAGCAGCTCCCGCGGGACAACTCAAGAGACCCAGTACTTC; cdr3_aa: CASSSRGTTQETQYF
d_call: -; clone_size: few; j_call: TRBJ2-1; v_call: TRBV6-1; cdr3_nt: TGTGCCAGCAGCCTGGGGACGGCTAACCTAGAGCAGTTCTTC; cdr3_aa: CASSLGTANLEQFF
d_call: -; clone_size: -; j_call: TRBJ2-5; v_call: TRBV12-3/TRBV12-4; cdr3_nt: TGTGCCAGCAGTTTAGCCGCTGGCCAGGGAGAGACCCAGTACTTC; cdr3_aa: CASSLAAGQGETQYF
d_call: -; clone_size: -; j_call: TRBJ1-2; v_call: TRBV6-6; cdr3_nt: TGTGCCAGCAGTTACTCGAGTACGCTCCACAATAACTATGGCTACACCTTC; cdr3_aa: CASSYSSTLHNNYGYTF
d_call: TRBD2; clone_size: -; j_call: TRBJ2-1; v_call: TRBV27; cdr3_nt: TGTGCCAGCAGTTTAGGCCCCGGGACTAGCGGGGGCCCGGGCGGTGAGCAGTTCTTC; cdr3_aa: CASSLGPGTSGGPGGEQFF
d_call: -; clone_size: few; j_call: TRBJ1-2; v_call: TRBV3-1; cdr3_nt: TGTGCCAGCAGCCAAGCGGCACAGGCCTATGGCTACACCTTC; cdr3_aa: CASSQAAQAYGYTF
d_call: TRBD1; clone_size: few; j_call: TRBJ1-2; v_call: TRBV29-1; cdr3_nt: TGCAGCGTCCGGACAGGGAGTAGAGATGGCTACACCTTC; cdr3_aa: CSVRTGSRDGYTF
d_call: -; clone_size: -; j_call: TRBJ1-2; v_call: TRBV29-1; cdr3_nt: TGCAGCGTTGGCCCGGCGGGGAATGGCTACACCTTC; cdr3_aa: CSVGPAGNGYTF
d_call: TRBD1; clone_size: -; j_call: TRBJ1-5; v_call: TRBV6-8; cdr3_nt: TGTGCCAGCAGTCGACAGGGATGGGGCAATCAGCCCCAGCATTTT; cdr3_aa: CASSRQGWGNQPQHF
d_call: -; clone_size: -; j_call: TRBJ1-2; v_call: TRBV10-3; cdr3_nt: TGTGCCATCAGTGATGGTCCGGGCCTCTATGGCTACACCTTC; cdr3_aa: CAISDGPGLYGYTF
d_call: TRBD1; clone_size: few; j_call: TRBJ1-5; v_call: TRBV7-2; cdr3_nt: TGTGCCAGCAGCCAAGGGACAGTTCAGCCCCAGCATTTT; cdr3_aa: CASSQGTVQPQHF
d_call: TRBD1; clone_size: few; j_call: TRBJ1-2; v_call: TRBV14; cdr3_nt: TGTGCCAGCAGCGCACTTGGCGAGGGCCACTCTTCAGGGGGCGGCTACACCTTC; cdr3_aa: CASSALGEGHSSGGGYTF
d_call: -; clone_size: few; j_call: TRBJ2-7; v_call: TRBV18; cdr3_nt: TGTGCCAGCTCACCAGCAGGGGGGGGCGAGCAGTACTTC; cdr3_aa: CASSPAGGGEQYF
d_call: -; clone_size: -; j_call: TRBJ1-2; v_call: TRBV25-1; cdr3_nt: TGTGCCAGCAGTGGTTCAAGGGTTGGCTACACCTTC; cdr3_aa: CASSGSRVGYTF
d_call: -; clone_size: -; j_call: TRBJ2-5; v_call: TRBV14; cdr3_nt: TGTGCCAGCAGCCCCCTCCTTGACGGACAAGAGACCCAGTACTTC; cdr3_aa: CASSPLLDGQETQYF
d_call: TRBD1; clone_size: -; j_call: TRBJ2-7; v_call: TRBV7-2; cdr3_nt: TGTGCCAGCAGCTTTAAGCAAGGACAGGATGTCACCTACGAGCAGTACTTC; cdr3_aa: CASSFKQGQDVTYEQYF
d_call: -; clone_size: -; j_call: TRBJ1-1; v_call: TRBV29-1; cdr3_nt: TGCAGCGTTGAAGGTCGGGTTGCCAACACTGAAGCTTTCTTT; cdr3_aa: CSVEGRVANTEAFF
d_call: TRBD1; clone_size: -; j_call: TRBJ1-2; v_call: TRBV6-8; cdr3_nt: TGTGCCAGCAGGAGGGGGCGGGATGGCTACACCTTC; cdr3_aa: CASRRGRDGYTF